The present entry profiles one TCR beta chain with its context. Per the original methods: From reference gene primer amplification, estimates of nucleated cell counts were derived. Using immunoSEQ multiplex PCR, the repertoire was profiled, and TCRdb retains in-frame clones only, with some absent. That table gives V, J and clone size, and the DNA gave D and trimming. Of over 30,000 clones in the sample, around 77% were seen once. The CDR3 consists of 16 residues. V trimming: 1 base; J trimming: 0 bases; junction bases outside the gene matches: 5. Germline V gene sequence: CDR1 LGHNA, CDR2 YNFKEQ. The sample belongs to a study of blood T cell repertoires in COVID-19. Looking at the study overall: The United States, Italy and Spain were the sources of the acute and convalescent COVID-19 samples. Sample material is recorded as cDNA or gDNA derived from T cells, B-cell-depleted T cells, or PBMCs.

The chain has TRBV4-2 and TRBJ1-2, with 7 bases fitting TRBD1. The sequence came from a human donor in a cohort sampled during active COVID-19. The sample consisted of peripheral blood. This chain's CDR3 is CASSQASTGANYGYTF. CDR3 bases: TGTGCCAGCAGCCAAGCCTCAACAGGGGCTAACTATGGCTACACCTTC.